This entry lists 8 T cell receptor beta chains sequenced from one sample in a study of cytomegalovirus exposure and HLA in healthy donors. A multiplex PCR was run with 60 Vbeta primers and 13 Jbeta primers. Profiled with immunoSEQ multiplex PCR; TCRdb holds only in-frame clones, not every one. The sample yields roughly 100,000 clones, just under 80% seen once. Sequenced: PBMCs. These receptors originate from a man under 40 in good health and CMV-seronegative.

The chain combines TRBV7-8 with TRBJ2-7; 10 bases are a match to TRBD2. V shed 5 bases, J shed 2 bases, and the junction held 6 bases outside the gene matches. From germline, CDR1 is SGHVS and CDR2 FQNEAQ. The CDR3 sequence is 15 residues long. Here the CDR3 reads CASSGLAGDAYEQYF. CDR3 coding DNA: TGTGCCAGCAGCGGTCTAGCGGGGGACGCCTACGAGCAGTACTTC.

J is TRBJ2-7 and V is TRBV29-1, with TRBD1 as a possible D gene (6 bases). CDR3 length equals 13 residues. With 7 bases removed from V and 3 bases from J, the gap between germline ends came to 16 bases. Germline V lookup: CDR1 SQVTM, CDR2 ANQGSEA. The CDR3, as DNA: TGCAGCGCCCGAGGGGGAAAAGACTACGAGCAGTACTTC. Protein: CSARGGKDYEQYF.

The sample holds a few counts of this clone. CDR3 bases: TGTGCCAGCAGCGCTGGGACTAGCGGTGGTGCCGAGCAGTACTTC. Translated, it gives CASSAGTSGGAEQYF. The gene calls are TRBV5-5 and TRBJ2-7; 11 bases line up with TRBD2. The germline V gene encodes CDR1 SGHKS and CDR2 YYEKEE (reference sequence). The CDR3 sequence is 15 residues long. V lost 4 bases to trimming and J lost 6 bases; unmatched junction nucleotides: 9.

The gene calls are TRBV4-3 and TRBJ1-2, with a possible D match to TRBD1 (5 bases). CDR3 length equals 16 residues. Germline V gene sequence: CDR1 LGHNA, CDR2 YSLEER. Between the trimmed V and J ends, which lost 1 base and 1 base, there was a span of 13 bases. As DNA, the CDR3 is TGCGCCAGCAGCCAAGGAAGAGGCAGGGTTAACTATGGCTACACCTTC. Protein product: CASSQGRGRVNYGYTF.

The V and J genes are TRBV7-2 and TRBJ2-7; tentatively, D is TRBD1 (6 bases). V was trimmed by 1 base and J by 1 base, leaving 11 bases between them. The CDR3 totals 15 residues. Germline CDR1 is SGHTA and CDR2 is FQGNSA. As DNA, the CDR3 is TGTGCCAGCAGCTTAGTGGGGGCCGAGTCCTACGAGCAGTACTTC. Its translation is CASSLVGAESYEQYF.

In the case of this clone: One junction end does not reproduce the germline sequence, and a read error may be involved. This chain links TRBV10-1 with TRBJ2-5, with D uncertain. The CDR3 runs 14 residues. Germline values: CDR1 WNHNN, CDR2 SYGVQD (reference sequence). In DNA form, the CDR3 reads TGCGCCAGCAGTGAGTCGAACAGTCAAGGGACCCAGTACTTC. This codes for CASSESNSQGTQYF.

The gene calls are TRBV2 and TRBJ1-6; weak D call: TRBD1 (5 bases). V was cut by 7 bases and J by 3 bases, with 7 bases left in between. The germline gives CDR1 SNHLY, CDR2 FYNNEI. CDR3 size: 13 residues. The CDR3 coding sequence is TGTGCCAGCAAAGGGGACTATAATTCACCCCTCCACTTT. Protein product: CASKGDYNSPLHF.

The gene calls are TRBV28 and TRBJ2-2, with 11 bases aligning to TRBD1. V shed 6 bases, J shed 5 bases, and the junction held 14 bases outside the gene matches. Germline loops: CDR1 MDHEN, CDR2 SYDVKM. The CDR3 is made up of 18 amino acids. The CDR3 here is CASSSGQGGSLITGELFF. DNA of the CDR3: TGTGCCAGCAGCTCGGGACAGGGGGGTAGCTTGATAACCGGGGAGCTGTTTTTT.